The clone carrying this TCR beta chain was observed once. This specimen belongs to a study of T cell responses to AZD1222 COVID-19 vaccine. TCRdb's copy holds only in-frame clones and misses some; the assay was immunoSEQ multiplex PCR. Among approximately 100,000 clones, 92% were seen once, and the ten largest hold roughly 1.3%. V was cut by 3 bases and J by 0 bases, with 13 bases left in between. Germline CDR1 SGHRS, CDR2 YFSETQ. The CDR3 runs 16 residues. The chain combines TRBV5-1 with TRBJ1-3; D remains ambiguous. This TCR was sampled from an adult in good health. The source material was peripheral blood, sampled on day 0 of AZD1222 vaccination. Written as DNA, the CDR3 is TGCGCCAGCAGCTCAGGAGGACTCAGCTCTGGAAACACCATATATTTT. Protein: CASSSGGLSSGNTIYF. The full variable domain, rest sourced from reference TRBV5-1 and TRBJ1-3, is KAGVTQTPRYLIKTRGQQVTLSCSPISGHRSVSWYQQTPGQGLQFLFEYFSETQRNKGNFPGRFSGRQFSNSRSEMNVSTLELGDSALYLCASSSGGLSSGNTIYFGEGSWLTVV.